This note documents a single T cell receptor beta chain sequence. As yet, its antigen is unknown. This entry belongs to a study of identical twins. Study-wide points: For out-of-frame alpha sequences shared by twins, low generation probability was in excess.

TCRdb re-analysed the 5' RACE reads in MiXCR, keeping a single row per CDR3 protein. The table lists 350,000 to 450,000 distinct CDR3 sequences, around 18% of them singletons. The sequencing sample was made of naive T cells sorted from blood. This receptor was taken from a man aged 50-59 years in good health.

CDR3 coding DNA: TGTGCCAGCAGACAACGGGACGTCGGGTGGGAGCCCCTCCACTTT. It is translated as CASRQRDVGWEPLHF. The chain recombines TRBV27 with TRBJ1-6; a possible D gene is TRBD1 (5 bases). This CDR3 region has 15 residues. The V end lost 6 bases, the J end lost 13 bases, and 22 bases lay between the germline ends. Germline V gives CDR1 MNHEY, CDR2 SMNVEV (reference sequence).